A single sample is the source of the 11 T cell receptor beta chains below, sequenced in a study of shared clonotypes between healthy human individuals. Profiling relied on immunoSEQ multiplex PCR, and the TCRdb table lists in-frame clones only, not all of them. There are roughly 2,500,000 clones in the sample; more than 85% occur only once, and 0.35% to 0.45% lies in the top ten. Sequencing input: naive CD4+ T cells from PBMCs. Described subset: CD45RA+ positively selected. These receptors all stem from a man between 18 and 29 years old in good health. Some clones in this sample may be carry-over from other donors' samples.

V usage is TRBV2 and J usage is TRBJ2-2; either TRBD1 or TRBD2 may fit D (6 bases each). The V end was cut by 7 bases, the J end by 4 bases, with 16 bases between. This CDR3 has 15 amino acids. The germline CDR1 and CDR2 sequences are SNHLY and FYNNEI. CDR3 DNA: TGTGCCAGCACAGAACAGGGACTGGCCACCGGGGAGCTGTTTTTT. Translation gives CASTEQGLATGELFF.

CDR3 amino acids: CASSADRDYEQYF. The CDR3 DNA reads TGTGCCAGCAGTGCCGACAGGGACTACGAGCAGTACTTC. The rearrangement links TRBV6-6 to TRBJ2-7, with 7 bases identical to TRBD1. This CDR3 contains 13 residues. V was pared by 5 bases and J by 3 bases, with 4 bases of the junction left unmatched. Germline V gene data show CDR1 as MNHNY and CDR2 as SVGAGI (reference sequence).

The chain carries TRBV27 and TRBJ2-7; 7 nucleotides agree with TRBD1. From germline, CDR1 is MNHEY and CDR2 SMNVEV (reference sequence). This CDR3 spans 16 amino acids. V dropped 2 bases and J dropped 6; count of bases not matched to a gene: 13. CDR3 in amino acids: CASSLRETGPGREQYF. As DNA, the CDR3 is TGTGCCAGCAGTTTACGAGAGACAGGGCCTGGCCGCGAGCAGTACTTC.

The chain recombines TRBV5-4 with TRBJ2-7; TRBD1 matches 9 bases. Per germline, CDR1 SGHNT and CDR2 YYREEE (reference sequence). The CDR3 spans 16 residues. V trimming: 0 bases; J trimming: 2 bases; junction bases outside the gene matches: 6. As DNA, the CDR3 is TGTGCCAGCAGCTTGGCCGGGACAGGGAGGGCCTACGAGCAGTACTTC. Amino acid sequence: CASSLAGTGRAYEQYF.

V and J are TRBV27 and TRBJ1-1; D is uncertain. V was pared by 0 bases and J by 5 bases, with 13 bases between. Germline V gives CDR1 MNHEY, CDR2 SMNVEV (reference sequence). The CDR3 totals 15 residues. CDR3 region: CASSLSGYSGTEAFF. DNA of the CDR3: TGTGCCAGCAGTTTATCAGGTTACAGCGGGACTGAAGCTTTCTTT.

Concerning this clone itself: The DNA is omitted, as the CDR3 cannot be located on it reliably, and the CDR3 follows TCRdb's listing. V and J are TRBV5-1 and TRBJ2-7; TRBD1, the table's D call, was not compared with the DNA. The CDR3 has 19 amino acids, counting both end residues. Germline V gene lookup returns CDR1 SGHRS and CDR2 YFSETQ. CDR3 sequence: CASSLVGAVGTGTVEGEYF.

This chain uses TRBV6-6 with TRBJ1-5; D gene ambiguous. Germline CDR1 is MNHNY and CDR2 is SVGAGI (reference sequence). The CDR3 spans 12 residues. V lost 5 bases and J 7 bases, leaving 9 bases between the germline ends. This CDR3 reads CASSIGGQPQHF. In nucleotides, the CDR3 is TGTGCCAGCAGTATCGGTGGACAGCCCCAGCATTTT.

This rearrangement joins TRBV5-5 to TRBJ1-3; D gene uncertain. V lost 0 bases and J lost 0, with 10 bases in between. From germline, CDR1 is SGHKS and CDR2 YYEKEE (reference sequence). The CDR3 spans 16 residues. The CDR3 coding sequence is TGTGCCAGCAGCTTGGAACCCCAGACCTCTGGAAACACCATATATTTT. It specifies CASSLEPQTSGNTIYF.

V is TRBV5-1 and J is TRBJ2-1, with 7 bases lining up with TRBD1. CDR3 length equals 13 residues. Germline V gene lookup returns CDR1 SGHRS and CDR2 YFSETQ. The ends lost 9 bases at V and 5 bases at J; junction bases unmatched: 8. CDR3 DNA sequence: TGCGCCACGTGCCGGGACAGAGACAATGAGCAGTTCTTC. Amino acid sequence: CATCRDRDNEQFF.

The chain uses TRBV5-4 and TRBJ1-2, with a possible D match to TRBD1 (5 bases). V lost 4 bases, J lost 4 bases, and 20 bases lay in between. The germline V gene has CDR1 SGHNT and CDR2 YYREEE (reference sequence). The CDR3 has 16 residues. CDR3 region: CASSEPGLHSGYGYTF. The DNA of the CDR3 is TGTGCCAGCAGCGAACCGGGACTCCACTCGGGCTATGGCTACACCTTC.

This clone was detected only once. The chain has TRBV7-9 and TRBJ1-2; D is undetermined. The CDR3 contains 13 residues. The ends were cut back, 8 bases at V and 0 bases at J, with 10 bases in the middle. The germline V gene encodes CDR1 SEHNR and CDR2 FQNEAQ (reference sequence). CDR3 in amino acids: CASGLLANYGYTF. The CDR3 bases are TGTGCCAGCGGTTTATTAGCTAACTATGGCTACACCTTC.